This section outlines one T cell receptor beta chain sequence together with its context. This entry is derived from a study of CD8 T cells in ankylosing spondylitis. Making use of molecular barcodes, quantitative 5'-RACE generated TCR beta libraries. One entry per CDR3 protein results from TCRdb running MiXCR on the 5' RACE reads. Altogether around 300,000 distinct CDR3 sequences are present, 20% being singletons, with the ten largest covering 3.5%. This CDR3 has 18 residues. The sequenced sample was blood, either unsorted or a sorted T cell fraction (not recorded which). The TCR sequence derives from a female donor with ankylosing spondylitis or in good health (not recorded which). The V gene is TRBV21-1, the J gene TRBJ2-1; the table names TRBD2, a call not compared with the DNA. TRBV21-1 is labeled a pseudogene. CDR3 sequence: CASSKKGKESGASDEQFF. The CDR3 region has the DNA TGTGCCAGCAGCAAAAAGGGGAAAGAGAGCGGGGCCAGCGATGAGCAGTTCTTC.